The clone carrying this TCR beta chain was seen a handful of times. The sample contains more than one DNA sequence encoding this CDR3. The data derive from a study of cytomegalovirus exposure and HLA in healthy donors. The PCR made use of 60 Vbeta and 13 Jbeta primers. Produced via immunoSEQ multiplex PCR; TCRdb's table is partial and in-frame only. The sample includes roughly 100,000 clones, 73% of them seen just once. The CDR3 consists of 14 residues. The ends lost 4 bases at V and 2 bases at J; junction bases unmatched: 3. Germline assignment: CDR1 SNHLY and CDR2 FYNNEI. Nominal health characterized the donors when sampled, though unrecorded immune exposures were likely.

The rearrangement links TRBV2 to TRBJ2-5, with 8 bases that match TRBD2. The sequenced sample was PBMCs. The sequence derives from a middle-aged man in good health and CMV-seronegative. CDR3 sequence: CASSGSGGQETQYF. The DNA of the CDR3 is TGTGCCAGCAGTGGGAGCGGGGGACAAGAGACCCAGTACTTC.